Shown below are 9 T cell receptor beta chains from a single sample sequenced in a study of early T cells in non-severe SARS-CoV-2 infection (dated by TCRdb to 2020 to 2023). The receptor library was made with 5' RACE. Instrument on record: NextSeq 500. TCRdb passed the public sequencing reads through fastp at Q25 and MiXCR, retaining productive beta sequences. Each record represents a unique CDR3 protein, reported with the most common genes and DNA among its rows. Within this sample are about 76,000 distinct CDR3 sequences, with approximately 10% of them counted one time only. Of the sample, approximately 4.5% falls within the top ten clones. The specimen was whole blood. The receptors derive from an adult who was a healthcare worker with PCR-confirmed SARS-CoV-2 infection or an uninfected control (not recorded which).

This clonotype was observed many times. The chain is built from TRBV5-4 and TRBJ2-7, with 10 positions matching TRBD1. In germline, CDR1 is SGHNT, CDR2 YYREEE (reference sequence). V shed 0 bases and J 0 bases; nucleotides not matched to a gene: 3. CDR3 length: 16 amino acids. The CDR3, as DNA: TGTGCCAGCAGCTTGGGGACAGGGGGTTTCTCCTACGAGCAGTACTTC. It yields the protein CASSLGTGGFSYEQYF.

This clonotype was counted at least ten times. The J gene is TRBJ2-7, the V gene TRBV7-9; the match to TRBD1 covers 8 bases. The germline CDR1 and CDR2 sequences are SEHNR and FQNEAQ (reference sequence). There are 14 residues in the CDR3. Trimming cost V 5 bases and J 4 bases; bases outside gene matches: 7. The chain's CDR3 is CASSPRTGTYEQYF. The CDR3 nucleotides read TGTGCCAGCAGCCCCCGGACAGGGACTTACGAGCAGTACTTC.

This clonotype has a count of ten or more. DNA of the CDR3: TGTGCCAGCAGCTTCAATAGCGGGGGACCCTACAATGAGCAGTTCTTC. Protein product: CASSFNSGGPYNEQFF. The chain uses TRBV11-2 and TRBJ2-1; 9 nucleotides line up with TRBD2. Looked up from germline, CDR1 is SGHAT and CDR2 is FQNNGV. This CDR3 is built from 16 residues. The J segment lost 2 bases and the V segment lost 3 bases, leaving 5 bases of the junction unmatched.

The chain carries TRBV7-9 and TRBJ2-2, with D unresolved. V gave up 1 base and J gave up 9 bases, with 6 bases separating them. CDR3 size: 12 residues. Germline-derived CDR1 and CDR2 are SEHNR and FQNEAQ (reference sequence). The CDR3 sequence is CASSLVRWELFF. CDR3 nucleotide sequence: TGTGCCAGCAGCTTAGTACGCTGGGAGCTGTTTTTT.

A few counts support this clonotype. V is TRBV7-2 and J is TRBJ2-7; tentatively, D is TRBD1 (5 bases). From germline, CDR1 is SGHTA and CDR2 FQGNSA. V lost 2 bases and J lost 7, with 9 bases in between. This CDR3 is built from 12 residues. The chain's CDR3 is CASSLRGSEQYF. CDR3 in DNA: TGTGCCAGCAGCTTAAGGGGCAGTGAGCAGTACTTC.

This clonotype showed up many times. The V gene is TRBV5-1, the J gene TRBJ1-1, with D unresolved. Germline CDR1 is SGHRS and CDR2 is YFSETQ. The CDR3 loop spans 12 amino acids. V was clipped by 4 bases and J by 7 bases, with 11 bases between them. CDR3: CASSVAGLEAFF. CDR3 sequence (DNA): TGCGCCAGCAGCGTCGCCGGTCTTGAAGCTTTCTTT. Full variable domain (outside the CDR3, taken from reference TRBV5-1 and TRBJ1-1): KAGVTQTPRYLIKTRGQQVTLSCSPISGHRSVSWYQQTPGQGLQFLFEYFSETQRNKGNFPGRFSGRQFSNSRSEMNVSTLELGDSALYLCASSVAGLEAFFGQGTRLTVV.

The J gene is TRBJ2-7, the V gene TRBV7-2; 9 nucleotides align to TRBD1. The CDR3 sequence is 14 residues long. Trimming cost V 0 bases and J 3 bases; bases outside gene matches: 0. Germline lookup yields CDR1 SGHTA and CDR2 FQGNSA. The CDR3 protein is CASSLATGGYEQYF. As DNA, the CDR3 is TGTGCCAGCAGCTTAGCGACAGGGGGCTACGAGCAGTACTTC.

The chain uses TRBV9 and TRBJ2-5; D is perhaps TRBD2 (6 bases). The length of the CDR3 is 12 residues. The V gene lost 8 bases and the J gene lost 4 bases, with 12 bases spanning the gap. The germline gives CDR1 SGDLS, CDR2 YYNGEE. CDR3 bases: TGTGCCAGTTCCGAGGGAGGAGAGACCCAGTACTTC. This encodes CASSEGGETQYF.

In its sample, this clonotype was seen many times. J is TRBJ1-4 and V is TRBV7-9; 7 bases align to TRBD1. CDR1 SEHNR and CDR2 FQNEAQ come from the germline V gene (reference sequence). The V segment lost 5 bases and the J segment 6 bases; nucleotides outside the gene matches: 6. The CDR3 covers 14 residues. The DNA for the CDR3 is TGTGCCAGCAGCCAAGGGGGCGCAGATGAAAAACTGTTTTTT. Its protein is CASSQGGADEKLFF.